The entry below gives a single T cell receptor beta chain sequence along with its context. Trimming at V came to 3 bases and at J to 0 bases, leaving 2 bases not matched to a gene. Germline CDR1 and CDR2: SGHRS and YFSETQ. The CDR3 loop spans 14 amino acids. These data belong to a study of blood T cell repertoires in COVID-19. Across the whole study: The cDNA or gDNA used as material had been derived from T cells, B-cell-depleted T cells, or PBMCs.

Per the original methods: For nucleated cells, counts were estimated from reference gene primer amplification. The assay was immunoSEQ multiplex PCR, and TCRdb's table has in-frame clones only and misses some. The V and J calls and clone size were taken over from that table, and D and trimming were inferred from the DNA. The sample consists of tens of thousands of clones, approximately 80% of them appearing once. The receptor was derived from a human donor with active or convalescent COVID-19. The donor label of this sample is uncertain. Material for sequencing was peripheral blood. This rearrangement joins TRBV5-1 to TRBJ1-1; 7 bases match TRBD1. The CDR3 nucleotides read TGCGCCAGCAGCTGGAGGGGGCTGAACACTGAAGCTTTCTTT. Encoded protein: CASSWRGLNTEAFF.